The 17 T cell receptor beta chains below all came from one sample that was sequenced in a study of blood T cell repertoires in COVID-19 (dated by TCRdb to the early 2020s). Libraries were constructed by the immunoSEQ multiplex PCR assay. This immuneACCESS table, as held by TCRdb, lists in-frame sequences with V and J called but not all clones. Of the missing ones, under half trace to an unresolved V gene in checked studies; the others have no known cause. The sample data list about 27,000 clones, and 83% of these were observed just once. The ten largest clones represent over 25% of the sample. Sequencing was carried out using peripheral blood. Source of these receptors: a man in his 70s with active COVID-19.

CDR3 residues: CASSYNDRGEAFF. The CDR3 DNA sequence: TGTGCCAGCAGCTACAACGACAGGGGTGAAGCTTTCTTT. J is TRBJ1-1 and V is TRBV3-1 (or the pseudogene TRBV3-2); TRBD1 matches 8 bases. CDR1 and CDR2 (germline): LGHDT, YNNKEL (reference sequence). Trimming at V came to 5 bases and at J to 7 bases, leaving 6 bases not matched to a gene. The CDR3 extends over 13 amino acids.

The gene calls are TRBV6-2 or TRBV6-3 and TRBJ1-2; D is possibly TRBD1 (6 bases). Germline assignment: CDR1 MNHEY and CDR2 SVGEGT. CDR3 length equals 14 residues. V shed 2 bases and J shed 4 bases, with 11 bases lying between them. The CDR3 region is CASSYGGQLYGYTF. In nucleotides, the CDR3 is TGTGCCAGCAGTTACGGCGGACAGCTCTATGGCTACACCTTC.

The V and J genes are TRBV6-6 and TRBJ1-2, with a tentative D call TRBD1 (5 bases). There are 14 residues in the CDR3. Germline CDR1 is MNHNY and CDR2 is SVGAGI (reference sequence). Deletions cut 4 bases from V and 6 bases from J, with 15 bases between. The CDR3, as DNA: TGTGCCAGCAGTTTCCTCGGGGGAGGGCATGGCTACACCTTC. Translating gives CASSFLGGGHGYTF.

This clone was found once. The V call is TRBV24-1, the J call TRBJ2-1; 8 bases are shared with TRBD1. Germline V gene lookup returns CDR1 KGHDR and CDR2 SFDVKD. After removal of 7 bases from V and 8 bases from J, the junction contained 9 bases not matched to a gene. This CDR3 region has 14 residues. DNA for the CDR3: TGTGCCACCAGATCAGGGGGCAGAGGACATGAGCAGTTCTTC. Translating gives CATRSGGRGHEQFF.

The V call is TRBV5-1, the J call TRBJ1-2; 8 bases are shared with TRBD1. This CDR3 region has 15 residues. V was clipped by 1 base and J by 8 bases; unmatched bases: 10. Germline loops: CDR1 SGHRS, CDR2 YFSETQ. The CDR3 protein is CASSLMGTGPEGYTF. Here the CDR3 DNA reads TGCGCCAGCAGCTTGATGGGGACAGGTCCTGAGGGCTACACCTTC. Drawing the rest from reference TRBV5-1 and TRBJ1-2, the complete variable domain is KAGVTQTPRYLIKTRGQQVTLSCSPISGHRSVSWYQQTPGQGLQFLFEYFSETQRNKGNFPGRFSGRQFSNSRSEMNVSTLELGDSALYLCASSLMGTGPEGYTFGSGTRLTVV.

In regard to this clone: One junction end disagrees with the germline gene, perhaps due to a read error. The chain is built from TRBV28 and TRBJ2-5, with a possible D match to TRBD2 (7 bases). The CDR3 consists of 15 residues. CDR1 and CDR2 (germline): MDHEN, SYDVKM. CDR3 sequence (DNA): TGTCCCAGCTGTTTTGTGGTGGGGGGGGCGGAGACCCAGTACTTC. Translated, it gives CPSCFVVGGAETQYF.

The chain uses TRBV18 and TRBJ1-1; weak D call: TRBD1 (5 bases). This CDR3 has 14 residues. Germline CDR1 and CDR2: KGHSH and LQKENI. With 1 base removed from V and 1 base from J, the gap between germline ends came to 7 bases. The CDR3 nucleotides read TGTGCCAGCTCACCACAGGGGTCGAACACTGAAGCTTTCTTT. Translated, it gives CASSPQGSNTEAFF.

V and J are TRBV6-5 and TRBJ2-2; TRBD1 is a possible D gene (5 bases). The V and J ends lost 6 bases and 5 bases respectively, with 13 bases between them. The germline CDR1 and CDR2 sequences are MNHEY and SVGAGI. The CDR3 extends over 14 amino acids. The CDR3 DNA follows: TGTGCCAGCAGCCGCAGGGTTTTTACCGGGGAGCTGTTTTTT. Encoded protein: CASSRRVFTGELFF.

The J gene is TRBJ1-2, the V gene TRBV18, with 7 bases that match TRBD1. CDR1 and CDR2 (germline): KGHSH, LQKENI. Trimming removed 5 bases from V and 3 bases from J; junction bases left unmatched: 3. There are 13 residues in the CDR3. The CDR3 here is CASSNTGDYGYTF. In nucleotides, the CDR3 is TGTGCCAGCTCAAATACAGGGGACTATGGCTACACCTTC.

The rearrangement links TRBV27 to TRBJ1-2; TRBD1 agrees at 7 bases. CDR3 length: 14 amino acids. Germline loops: CDR1 MNHEY, CDR2 SMNVEV (reference sequence). Trimming removed 2 bases from V and 3 bases from J; junction bases left unmatched: 3. The CDR3 DNA reads as TGTGCCAGCAGTTTAGACAGGGCGGACTATGGCTACACCTTC. It specifies CASSLDRADYGYTF.

The genes are TRBV15 and TRBJ1-4, with D possibly being TRBD1 (5 bases). Germline CDR1 LNHNV, CDR2 YYDKDF (reference sequence). V gave up 0 bases and J gave up 10 bases, with 18 bases separating them. The CDR3 has 16 amino acids. CDR3 protein: CATSRDQGRALGKLFF. CDR3 nucleotide sequence: TGTGCCACCAGCAGAGATCAGGGCAGGGCGCTCGGAAAACTGTTTTTT.

This clone is a singleton in its sample. V and J are TRBV19 and TRBJ1-1; TRBD1 aligns across 8 bases. This CDR3 spans 14 amino acids. The germline CDR1 and CDR2 sequences are LNHDA and SQIVND (reference sequence). Losses at the gene ends were 7 bases for V and 5 bases for J; bases not matched to a gene: 9. The CDR3 sequence: CASIPTGAQTEAFF. CDR3 coding DNA: TGTGCCAGTATCCCGACAGGGGCCCAGACTGAAGCTTTCTTT. Together with reference TRBV19 and TRBJ1-1, the CDR3 gives the full variable domain: DGGITQSPKYLFRKEGQNVTLSCEQNLNHDAMYWYRQDPGQGLRLIYYSQIVNDFQKGDIAEGYSVSREKKESFPLTVTSAQKNPTAFYLCASIPTGAQTEAFFGQGTRLTVV.

V is TRBV7-8 and J is TRBJ1-2; weak D call: TRBD1 (6 bases). The germline gives CDR1 SGHVS, CDR2 FQNEAQ. The CDR3 runs 12 residues. The V gene lost 7 bases and the J gene lost 8 bases, with 14 bases spanning the gap. Written as DNA, the CDR3 is TGTGCCAGCAAGGGGGTGGGGTGGGGCTACACCTTC. As protein: CASKGVGWGYTF.

This clone was picked up one time. V gene TRBV2 combines with J gene TRBJ2-1, with D unresolved. The length of the CDR3 is 12 residues. V shed 6 bases and J shed 8 bases, with 11 bases lying between them. CDR1 and CDR2 from the germline V gene are SNHLY and FYNNEI. The CDR3 nucleotides are TGTGCCAGCAGCTATGACCGGGATGAGCAGTTCTTC. Translated: CASSYDRDEQFF.

The rearrangement uses TRBV7-8 and TRBJ1-5; 7 bases map to TRBD1. The J segment lost 4 bases and the V segment lost 4 bases, leaving 13 bases of the junction unmatched. This CDR3 is 17 amino acids long. Germline CDR1 SGHVS, CDR2 FQNEAQ. DNA for the CDR3: TGTGCCAGCAGCTCGGGCGGAACGGACAGGCCGAATCAGCCCCAGCATTTT. It codes for CASSSGGTDRPNQPQHF.

A single count supports this clone. The chain is built from TRBV5-5 and TRBJ1-1, with D possibly TRBD1 on 5 matching bases. This CDR3 has 14 amino acids. V dropped 4 bases and J dropped 2 bases, with 12 bases sitting between them. Germline V gene data show CDR1 as SGHKS and CDR2 as YYEKEE (reference sequence). In DNA, the CDR3 is TGTGCCAGCAGCGTCCAGGGTATCAACACTGAAGCTTTCTTT. Its protein product is CASSVQGINTEAFF.

The chain recombines TRBV2 with TRBJ2-7, with TRBD2 as a possible D gene (5 bases). The CDR3 is 14 residues long. Germline V lookup: CDR1 SNHLY, CDR2 FYNNEI. V gave up 7 bases and J gave up 1 base, with 14 bases separating them. The CDR3 region is CASTRSGGSYEQYF. CDR3 in DNA: TGTGCCAGCACGAGGAGCGGTGGATCCTACGAGCAGTACTTC.